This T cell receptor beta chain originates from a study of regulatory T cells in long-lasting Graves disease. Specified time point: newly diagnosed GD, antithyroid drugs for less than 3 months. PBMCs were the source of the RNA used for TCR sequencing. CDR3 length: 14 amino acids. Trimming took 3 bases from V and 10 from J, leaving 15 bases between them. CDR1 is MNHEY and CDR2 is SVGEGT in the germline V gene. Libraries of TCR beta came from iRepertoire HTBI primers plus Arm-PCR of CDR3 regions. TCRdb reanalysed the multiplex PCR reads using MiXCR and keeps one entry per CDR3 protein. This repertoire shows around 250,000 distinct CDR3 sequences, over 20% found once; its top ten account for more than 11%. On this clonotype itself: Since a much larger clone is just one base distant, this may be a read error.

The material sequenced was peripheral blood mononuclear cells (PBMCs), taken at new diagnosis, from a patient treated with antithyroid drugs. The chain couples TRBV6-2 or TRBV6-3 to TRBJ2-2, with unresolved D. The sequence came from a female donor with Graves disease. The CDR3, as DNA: TGTGCCAGCAGTTATAATTTGGAAGCCTTGGAGCTGTTTTTT. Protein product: CASSYNLEALELFF.